This entry lists 22 T cell receptor beta chains sequenced from one sample in a study of CD8+ T cells in alopecia areata. Treatment of the sample: oral pan-JAK inhibitor, 5-10 mg twice daily. It was cDNA, reverse transcribed from extracted RNA, that served as the sequencing template. This table comes from immunoSEQ multiplex PCR, and its TCRdb copy is limited to in-frame clones, with some not included. This sample yields about 190,000 clones, of which roughly three fifths are seen a single time; around 0.7% belongs to the top ten. Here the sequenced sample was CD4+ T cells sorted from blood, taken at week 4, from a patient treated with tofacitinib. Source of these receptors: a human donor with alopecia areata.

The chain recombines TRBV30 with TRBJ2-2; no definite D call. Trimming removed 3 bases at V and 3 bases at J, with 14 bases between. Germline CDR1 GTSNPN, CDR2 SVGIG (reference sequence). There are 15 residues in the CDR3. The CDR3 protein is CAWRGPQQYTGELFF. In DNA, the CDR3 is TGTGCCTGGAGAGGCCCCCAACAGTACACCGGGGAGCTGTTTTTT.

V usage is TRBV29-1 and J usage is TRBJ2-7; TRBD2 agrees at 8 bases. The CDR3 has 13 amino acids. J gave up 3 bases and V 3 bases, and 4 bases lay outside the gene matches. Germline V gives CDR1 SQVTM, CDR2 ANQGSEA. CDR3 loop: CSVEYSGGYEQYF. CDR3 DNA: TGCAGCGTTGAGTACAGCGGGGGCTACGAGCAGTACTTC.

This clone was counted between two and nine times. V and J are TRBV15 and TRBJ2-7, with TRBD2 matching over 8 bases. From germline, CDR1 is LNHNV and CDR2 YYDKDF (reference sequence). Losses at the gene ends were 4 bases for V and 4 bases for J; bases not matched to a gene: 6. CDR3 size: 14 residues. CDR3 in amino acids: CATSITSGAYEQYF. CDR3 sequence (DNA): TGTGCCACCAGCATCACTAGCGGAGCTTACGAGCAGTACTTC.

This clone was recorded a few times. In the same sample, other DNA sequences code for this CDR3. The chain employs TRBV29-1 and TRBJ2-3; D is unresolved. Trimming cost V 6 bases and J 5 bases, with 3 bases left between them. The germline V gene has CDR1 SQVTM and CDR2 ANQGSEA. The CDR3 is 9 residues long. The CDR3 DNA is TGCAGCGTGGGAGATACGCAGTATTTT. Translating gives CSVGDTQYF.

The rearrangement links TRBV5-4 to TRBJ1-1; D is ambiguous. The germline gives CDR1 SGHNT, CDR2 YYREEE (reference sequence). This CDR3 has 13 residues. V lost 1 base, J lost 3 bases, and 7 bases lay in between. The CDR3 region has the DNA TGTGCCAGCAGCTTGCCCAGATACACTGAAGCTTTCTTT. It specifies CASSLPRYTEAFF.

The V gene is TRBV29-1, the J gene TRBJ1-1; D is unclear. CDR3 length equals 13 residues. The germline V gene encodes CDR1 SQVTM and CDR2 ANQGSEA. The ends were cut back, 4 bases at V and 5 bases at J, with 14 bases in the middle. CDR3: CSVGTPTRTEAFF. CDR3 nucleotide sequence: TGCAGCGTTGGGACCCCAACACGTACTGAAGCTTTCTTT. The full variable domain, completed using reference TRBV29-1 and TRBJ1-1, is SAVISQKPSRDICQRGTSLTIQCQVDSQVTMMFWYRQQPGQSLTLIATANQGSEATYESGFVIDKFPISRPNLTFSTLTVSNMSPEDSSIYLCSVGTPTRTEAFFGQGTRLTVV.

The chain uses TRBV19 and TRBJ1-5, with a tentative D call TRBD1 (5 bases). The V gene's germline CDR1 is LNHDA and CDR2 SQIVND (reference sequence). The germline V and J ends were trimmed by 1 base and 6 bases, with 10 bases remaining between them. This CDR3 has 14 amino acids. The CDR3 nucleotides read TGTGCCAGTAGTATAGGGGGGTCGGGTCAGCCCCAGCATTTT. It encodes CASSIGGSGQPQHF.

J is TRBJ2-1 and V is TRBV5-1; D ambiguous. This CDR3 is built from 13 residues. Germline CDR1 and CDR2: SGHRS and YFSETQ. V was cut by 0 bases and J by 7 bases, with 8 bases left in between. CDR3 protein: CASSLVAENEQFF. The DNA of the CDR3 is TGCGCCAGCAGCTTGGTCGCGGAGAATGAGCAGTTCTTC.

This rearrangement joins TRBV9 to TRBJ1-4; D gene unclear. Looked up from germline, CDR1 is SGDLS and CDR2 is YYNGEE. V dropped 0 bases and J dropped 7 bases, with 19 bases sitting between them. The CDR3 runs to 17 residues. The CDR3 protein is CASSVGSEARLSEKLFF. The CDR3 nucleotides read TGTGCCAGCAGCGTAGGGAGTGAGGCCCGGTTATCTGAAAAACTGTTTTTT.

J is TRBJ2-1 and V is TRBV29-1; D could derive from TRBD1 or TRBD2 (5 bases each). With 4 bases removed from V and 6 bases from J, the gap between germline ends came to 10 bases. CDR1 is SQVTM, CDR2 ANQGSEA, per germline. CDR3 length equals 12 residues. The CDR3 nucleotides read TGCAGCGTTGCATTTGGGGGCAATGAGCAGTTCTTC. Residues: CSVAFGGNEQFF.

The chain has TRBV19 and TRBJ1-5, with D perhaps TRBD1 (6 bases). V was cut by 4 bases and J by 2 bases, with 9 bases left in between. The CDR3 extends over 14 amino acids. The germline V gene has CDR1 LNHDA and CDR2 SQIVND (reference sequence). CDR3 bases: TGTGCCAGTAGTACTAACAGGGGCAATCAGCCCCAGCATTTT. The encoded protein is CASSTNRGNQPQHF.

V is TRBV20-1 and J is TRBJ2-3, with D hard to call. Germline V gives CDR1 DFQATT, CDR2 SNEGSKA (reference sequence). The CDR3 length is 11 residues. Trimming left V 8 bases short and J 3 bases short, with 9 bases between. The CDR3 coding sequence is TGCAGTCGAGATGGTACAGATACGCAGTATTTT. Translating it yields CSRDGTDTQYF.

V gene TRBV19 combines with J gene TRBJ2-1; the D gene is possibly TRBD2 (6 bases). Germline V lookup: CDR1 LNHDA, CDR2 SQIVND (reference sequence). Trimming shortened V by 3 bases and J by 4 bases, and 10 bases separated the two germline ends. The CDR3 extends over 14 amino acids. This CDR3 reads CASSMELAYNEQFF. The CDR3 bases are TGTGCCAGTAGTATGGAACTAGCTTACAATGAGCAGTTCTTC. The variable domain in full, completed from reference TRBV19 and TRBJ2-1, reads DGGITQSPKYLFRKEGQNVTLSCEQNLNHDAMYWYRQDPGQGLRLIYYSQIVNDFQKGDIAEGYSVSREKKESFPLTVTSAQKNPTAFYLCASSMELAYNEQFFGPGTRLTVL.

V and J are TRBV5-6 and TRBJ1-1; D may be TRBD1 (6 bases). The germline gives CDR1 SGHDT, CDR2 YYEEEE. V gave up 3 bases and J gave up 4 bases, with 16 bases separating them. The CDR3 runs to 15 residues. The CDR3 nucleotides are TGTGCCAGCAGCTGGGGGGGCCAGGCCTTCACTGAAGCTTTCTTT. Its translation is CASSWGGQAFTEAFF. Drawing the rest from reference TRBV5-6 and TRBJ1-1, the complete variable domain is DAGVTQSPTHLIKTRGQQVTLRCSPKSGHDTVSWYQQALGQGPQFIFQYYEEEERQRGNFPDRFSGHQFPNYSSELNVNALLLGDSALYLCASSWGGQAFTEAFFGQGTRLTVV.

The rearrangement uses TRBV30 and TRBJ1-1; D might be TRBD1 (5 bases). This CDR3 is 13 amino acids long. V lost 3 bases, J lost 0 bases, and 8 bases lay in between. Germline V gives CDR1 GTSNPN, CDR2 SVGIG (reference sequence). DNA of the CDR3: TGTGCCTGGAGCAGGGACTTGAACACTGAAGCTTTCTTT. It translates to CAWSRDLNTEAFF.

Only a few counts were recorded for this clone. CDR3 nucleotide sequence: TGCAGCGTTGAGTCAGAGAGAGAATACGAGCAGTACTTC. Encoded protein: CSVESEREYEQYF. The rearrangement links TRBV29-1 to TRBJ2-7; D not certain. Germline values: CDR1 SQVTM, CDR2 ANQGSEA. The CDR3 is made up of 13 amino acids. Trimming pared 3 bases from V and 4 bases from J, leaving 13 bases between.

The chain links TRBV29-1 to TRBJ2-2; TRBD2 agrees at 7 bases. The ends lost 6 bases at V and 0 bases at J; junction bases unmatched: 7. The CDR3 length is 15 residues. Germline loops: CDR1 SQVTM, CDR2 ANQGSEA. The CDR3 region is CSVQPLAANTGELFF. The CDR3 DNA is TGCAGCGTCCAGCCCCTAGCGGCGAACACCGGGGAGCTGTTTTTT.

V is TRBV13 and J is TRBJ2-5, with TRBD2 matching 15 bases. The CDR3 spans 16 residues. Germline V gene lookup returns CDR1 PRHDT and CDR2 FYEKMQ (reference sequence). V was pared by 5 bases and J by 6 bases, with 7 bases of the junction left unmatched. The CDR3 sequence is CASSPGLAGGRKTQYF. CDR3 nucleotides: TGTGCCAGCAGCCCCGGACTAGCGGGAGGGCGAAAGACCCAGTACTTC.

The genes are TRBV29-1 and TRBJ2-5; possible D gene TRBD1, 7 bases. From germline, CDR1 is SQVTM and CDR2 ANQGSEA. The CDR3 spans 15 residues. With 6 bases removed from V and 5 bases from J, the gap between germline ends came to 22 bases. CDR3 coding DNA: TGCAGCGTGGGGGGACAGATAGATACACGGGAGACCCAGTACTTC. This encodes CSVGGQIDTRETQYF.

The chain joins TRBV28 to TRBJ2-2; no clear D. The length of the CDR3 is 13 residues. The V gene's germline CDR1 is MDHEN and CDR2 SYDVKM. Deletions cut 1 base from V and 5 bases from J, with 5 bases between. CDR3: CASSLSFTGELFF. The CDR3 nucleotides are TGTGCCAGCAGTTTATCCTTTACCGGGGAGCTGTTTTTT. The full variable domain, completed using reference TRBV28 and TRBJ2-2, is DVKVTQSSRYLVKRTGEKVFLECVQDMDHENMFWYRQDPGLGLRLIYFSYDVKMKEKGDIPEGYSVSREKKERFSLILESASTNQTSMYLCASSLSFTGELFFGEGSRLTVL.

The CDR3 nucleotides are TGTGCCAGCAGCTTAAACGGTGGACCGGAGACCCAGTACTTC. Amino acids: CASSLNGGPETQYF. The chain carries TRBV7-3 and TRBJ2-5, with D unresolved. CDR1 and CDR2 from the germline V gene are SGHTA and FQGTGA. CDR3 length equals 14 residues. V lost 1 base to trimming and J lost 5 bases, with 11 bases between them.

V is TRBV30 and J is TRBJ2-5, with 10 bases identical to TRBD1. V lost 3 bases, J lost 5 bases, and 9 bases stayed unmatched. Germline lookup yields CDR1 GTSNPN and CDR2 SVGIG (reference sequence). The length of the CDR3 is 15 residues. The CDR3 DNA follows: TGTGCCTGGAGGAACGGGGACAGGGGTATTGAGACCCAGTACTTC. Amino acid sequence: CAWRNGDRGIETQYF.